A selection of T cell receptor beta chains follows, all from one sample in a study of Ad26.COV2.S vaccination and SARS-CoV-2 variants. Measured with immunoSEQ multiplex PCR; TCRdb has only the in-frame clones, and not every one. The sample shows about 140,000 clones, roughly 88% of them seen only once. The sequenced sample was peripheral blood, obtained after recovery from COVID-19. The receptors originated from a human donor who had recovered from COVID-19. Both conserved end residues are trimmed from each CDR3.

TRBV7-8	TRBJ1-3	ASSLAGSGNTIY
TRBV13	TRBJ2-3	ASSLGIRTDTQY
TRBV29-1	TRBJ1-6	SIQDRGDSPLH
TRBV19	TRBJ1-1	ASSMGGNTEAF
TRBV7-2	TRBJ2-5	ASSAGQEFLKRETQY
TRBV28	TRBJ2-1	ASTYSGGAGNEQF
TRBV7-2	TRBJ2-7	ASSLWGTTTSYEQY
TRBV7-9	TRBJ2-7	ASSLGDRGREQY
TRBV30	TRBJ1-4	AWSQPGRDEKLF
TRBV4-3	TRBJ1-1	ASSHQRGTNTEAF
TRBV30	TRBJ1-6	AWSTLTVYNSPLH
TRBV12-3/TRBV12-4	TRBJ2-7	ASGEGSGYEQY
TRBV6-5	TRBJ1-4	ASRVVGRREKLF
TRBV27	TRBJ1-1	ASSGWGNTEAF
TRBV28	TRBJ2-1	ASSSGGNEQF
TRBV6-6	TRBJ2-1	ASSYSGNYNEQF
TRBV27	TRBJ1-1	ASSFKGNTEAF
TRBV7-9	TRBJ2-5	ASSFPGRVETQY
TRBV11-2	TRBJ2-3	ASSFSGGADTQY
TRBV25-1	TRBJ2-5	ASSPLDRKETQY
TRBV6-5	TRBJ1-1	ASSYSMSFWGTEAF
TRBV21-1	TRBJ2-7	ASIQTGTYEQY
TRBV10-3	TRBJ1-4	AISAGGEIKKLF
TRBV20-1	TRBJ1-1	SVWGAGAF
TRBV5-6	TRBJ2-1	ASSLEEGTELYNEQF
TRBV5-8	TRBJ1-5	ASSLGPVLGQPQH
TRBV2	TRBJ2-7	ASSRAYEQY
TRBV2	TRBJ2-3	ASTHASSGDDFTDTQY
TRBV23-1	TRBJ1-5	ASSQSAGNQPQH
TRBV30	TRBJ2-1	AWRQDSTSYNEQF
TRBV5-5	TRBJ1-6	ASRLGTGNSPLH
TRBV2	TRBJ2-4	ASEAPGGGIQY
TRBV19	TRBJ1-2	ASEANYGYT
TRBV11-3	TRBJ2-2	ASSLEWGVRDSAGELF
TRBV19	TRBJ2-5	ASSITPYGGTQY
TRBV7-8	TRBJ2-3	ASSPPTGGVRNTQY
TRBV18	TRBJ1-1	ASSPSGQMTANTEAF
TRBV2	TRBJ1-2	ASGTPRTGYT
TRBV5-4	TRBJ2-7	ASSLPRQGLIYEQY
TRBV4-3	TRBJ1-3	ASSFGHNSGNTIY
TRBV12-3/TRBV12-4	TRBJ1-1	ASSRTENTEAF
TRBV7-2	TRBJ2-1	ASSGTSGGAGEQF
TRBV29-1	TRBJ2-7	SVEPHPGTPYEQY
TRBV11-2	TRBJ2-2	ASSWRLAADTGELF
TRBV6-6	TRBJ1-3	ASSLGTDTRNTIY
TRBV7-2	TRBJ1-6	ASSLDSSYNSPLH
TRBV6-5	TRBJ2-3	ASSLNRVLNTDTQY
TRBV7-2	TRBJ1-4	ASSLVPGQGSEKLF